Presented here are 13 T cell receptor beta chains from one specimen sequenced in a study of spatial heterogeneity in lung cancer. TCRdb itself ran the 5' RACE reads through MiXCR, one entry per CDR3 protein. Found here are roughly 21,000 distinct CDR3 sequences, about 3.5% of them singletons; the top ten hold less than 35%. Regarding time point: sample taken at primary tumor resection. Unsorted whole RNA of tumor, nontumor lung or frozen PBMC was sequenced. Sequenced material: PBMCs, taken at surgery. Every receptor here comes from a female donor with early-stage non-small cell lung cancer.

This clonotype has a count of ten or more. This chain uses TRBV7-8 with TRBJ1-3; D ambiguous. CDR1 is SGHVS, CDR2 FQNEAQ, per germline. CDR3 length equals 16 residues. V was pared by 5 bases and J by 0 bases, with 14 bases between. The CDR3 loop reads CASSLILGGSGNTIYF. The CDR3 nucleotides are TGTGCCAGCAGCCTCATCTTGGGAGGCTCTGGAAACACCATATATTTT.

This clonotype has at least ten counts. The chain links TRBV6-1 to TRBJ2-3; 7 nucleotides agree with TRBD2. Losses at the gene ends were 7 bases for V and 0 bases for J; bases not matched to a gene: 4. This CDR3 has 14 residues. The germline V gene encodes CDR1 MNHNS and CDR2 SASEGT. CDR3 sequence reads: CASTERDSTDTQYF. In DNA, the CDR3 is TGTGCCAGCACAGAGCGGGACAGCACAGATACGCAGTATTTT.

This clonotype was seen at least ten times. The chain recombines TRBV19 with TRBJ1-5; D not resolved. Germline V gene sequence: CDR1 LNHDA, CDR2 SQIVND (reference sequence). The V and J ends lost 6 bases and 5 bases respectively, with 20 bases between them. This CDR3 region has 16 residues. The CDR3 coding sequence is TGTGCCAGTAGCTATTATAGGGAATCGGGGTATCAGCCCCAGCATTTT. This encodes CASSYYRESGYQPQHF.

This clonotype was picked up many times. The V and J genes are TRBV7-8 and TRBJ1-2; D is ambiguous. This CDR3 comprises 13 residues. Germline loops: CDR1 SGHVS, CDR2 FQNEAQ. Trimming pared 0 bases from V and 7 bases from J, leaving 9 bases between. The CDR3 DNA follows: TGTGCCAGCAGCTTAGCTGGGAATGGTGGCTACACCTTC. This sequence encodes CASSLAGNGGYTF.

This clonotype was counted many times. The chain has TRBV27 and TRBJ2-3; no reliable D call. The CDR3 spans 16 residues. Trimming removed 5 bases from V and 0 bases from J, with 15 bases in between. Germline V gene lookup returns CDR1 MNHEY and CDR2 SMNVEV (reference sequence). CDR3 sequence: CASSTRWASSTDTQYF. In nucleotides, the CDR3 is TGTGCCAGCAGTACCAGATGGGCCTCTAGCACAGATACGCAGTATTTT.

In its sample, this clonotype was seen many times. The V gene is TRBV5-1, the J gene TRBJ2-5, with D unresolved. The CDR3 length is 13 residues. Per the germline V gene, CDR1 is SGHRS and CDR2 is YFSETQ. Trimming took off 3 bases at V and 5 bases at J, with 11 bases between the two ends. CDR3 in amino acids: CASSSPAEETQYF. The DNA of the CDR3 is TGCGCCAGCAGCTCCCCGGCCGAGGAGACCCAGTACTTC. The entire variable domain, with the rest obtained from reference TRBV5-1 and TRBJ2-5, is as follows: KAGVTQTPRYLIKTRGQQVTLSCSPISGHRSVSWYQQTPGQGLQFLFEYFSETQRNKGNFPGRFSGRQFSNSRSEMNVSTLELGDSALYLCASSSPAEETQYFGPGTRLLVL.

This clonotype was counted between two and nine times. This chain links TRBV6-2 or TRBV6-3 with TRBJ2-6, with D possibly TRBD1 on 6 matching bases. The V end lost 6 bases, the J end lost 1 base, and 16 bases lay between the germline ends. This CDR3 region has 17 residues. The V gene's germline CDR1 is MNHEY and CDR2 SVGEGT. The chain's CDR3 is CASRKGVRVSGANVLTF. CDR3 DNA sequence: TGTGCCAGCAGGAAGGGGGTTAGGGTTTCTGGGGCCAACGTCCTGACTTTC.

This clonotype was recorded at least ten times. The CDR3 nucleotides are TGTGCCAGCAGCCACGGGACTAGCGGGGCAGAACAAGAGACCCAGTACTTC. Translating gives CASSHGTSGAEQETQYF. V gene TRBV12-1 combines with J gene TRBJ2-5; TRBD2, the table's D call, lacks a check against the DNA. TRBV12-1 is a recognized pseudogene. CDR3 length: 17 amino acids.

This clonotype was detected ten times or more. The chain has TRBV29-1 and TRBJ2-7; 10 bases are a match to TRBD1. Germline V gene data show CDR1 as SQVTM and CDR2 as ANQGSEA. CDR3 length: 12 residues. J was trimmed by 7 bases and V by 7 bases; bases with no gene match: 7. The CDR3: CSAWDRGYEQYF. The CDR3 nucleotides read TGCAGCGCCTGGGACAGGGGATATGAGCAGTACTTC.

Details on this clonotype: A much more abundant neighbour one base away suggests this may be a read error. This chain uses TRBV20-1 with TRBJ2-1, with TRBD2 matching over 9 bases. Germline CDR1 reads DFQATT; CDR2 reads SNEGSKA (reference sequence). This CDR3 is 15 amino acids long. The CDR3 bases are TGCAGTGCTAGGCCGCTAGCGGGAAGATACAATGGGCAGTTCTTC. Translating it yields CSARPLAGRYNGQFF.

This clonotype was detected ten times or more. The J gene is TRBJ2-2, the V gene TRBV9; D gene unclear. V was pared by 3 bases and J by 3 bases, with 18 bases between. This CDR3 contains 17 residues. Per germline, CDR1 SGDLS and CDR2 YYNGEE. The CDR3 protein is CASSAYPLRHDTGELFF. Written as DNA, the CDR3 is TGTGCCAGCAGCGCGTATCCCCTCCGACACGACACCGGGGAGCTGTTTTTT.

This clonotype was observed many times. This rearrangement joins TRBV6-2 or TRBV6-3 to TRBJ1-1; no firm D call. This CDR3 spans 15 amino acids. Germline loops: CDR1 MNHEY, CDR2 SVGEGT. With 0 bases removed from V and 0 bases from J, the gap between germline ends came to 8 bases. In nucleotides, the CDR3 is TGTGCCAGCAGTTACTCCATTCCAATGAACACTGAAGCTTTCTTT. Translation: CASSYSIPMNTEAFF.

There are many counts of this clonotype. The chain joins TRBV20-1 to TRBJ2-7; 14 bases fit TRBD2. Germline V gene lookup returns CDR1 DFQATT and CDR2 SNEGSKA (reference sequence). The CDR3 sequence is 17 residues long. J lost 4 bases, V lost 4 bases, and 12 bases had no gene match. The CDR3 spells CSANQPGTSGSNYEQYF. The DNA for the CDR3 is TGCAGTGCTAACCAACCGGGGACTAGCGGGAGCAATTACGAGCAGTACTTC.